What follows are 23 T cell receptor beta chains derived from one specimen sequenced in a study of T cells after yellow fever vaccination. Each CDR3 protein is one row after TCRdb ran MiXCR on the 5' RACE reads. The sample lists more than 350,000 distinct CDR3 sequences, under 14% occurring once. The sequencing used PBMCs, collected on the day of the first yellow fever vaccination. The receptors shown here come from a man younger than 35 who received the YFV17D yellow fever vaccine.

In DNA form, the CDR3 reads TGTGCCAGCAGTCACTTATCTGGAAACACCATATATTTT. It yields the protein CASSHLSGNTIYF. The chain employs TRBV11-2 and TRBJ1-3, with D unresolved. The V end was cut by 6 bases, the J end by 1 base, with 7 bases between. This CDR3 region has 13 residues. CDR1 is SGHAT, CDR2 FQNNGV, per germline. Looking up the rest from reference TRBV11-2 and TRBJ1-3 gives the full variable domain: EAGVAQSPRYKIIEKRQSVAFWCNPISGHATLYWYQQILGQGPKLLIQFQNNGVVDDSQLPKDRFSAERLKGVDSTLKIQPAKLEDSAVYLCASSHLSGNTIYFGEGSWLTVV.

J is TRBJ2-1 and V is TRBV9, with 7 bases identical to TRBD2. Looked up from germline, CDR1 is SGDLS and CDR2 is YYNGEE. Trimming cost V 4 bases and J 4 bases; bases outside gene matches: 8. The length of the CDR3 is 15 residues. The CDR3 nucleotides are TGTGCCAGCAGCCCCCTGAGACTAGCATACAATGAGCAGTTCTTC. Translation gives CASSPLRLAYNEQFF.

The V gene is TRBV10-2, the J gene TRBJ1-6; a weak D match, TRBD1 (5 bases). Germline V CDR1 and CDR2: WSHSY, SAAADI. Between the trimmed V and J ends, which lost 3 bases and 8 bases, there was a span of 8 bases. The CDR3 spans 13 residues. The CDR3 DNA reads as TGCGCCAGCAGTGAAGCGGGGGATTCACCCCTCCACTTT. Protein sequence: CASSEAGDSPLHF.

V gene TRBV7-2 combines with J gene TRBJ2-7; 8 positions match TRBD1. V lost 6 bases to trimming and J lost 6 bases; unmatched junction nucleotides: 10. Germline CDR1 is SGHTA and CDR2 is FQGNSA. The CDR3 loop spans 14 amino acids. CDR3 nucleotide sequence: TGTGCCAGCAGACTGGACAGGGTTACTCGCGAGCAGTACTTC. Encoded protein: CASRLDRVTREQYF.

The chain recombines TRBV7-3 with TRBJ2-3, with TRBD1 as a possible D gene (6 bases). The CDR3 loop spans 18 amino acids. Germline CDR1 reads SGHTA; CDR2 reads FQGTGA. Trimming shortened V by 5 bases and J by 3 bases, and 24 bases separated the two germline ends. Written as DNA, the CDR3 is TGTGCCAGCAGCCGACTCCCACCGACAGGTCAACGAACAGATACGCAGTATTTT. As protein: CASSRLPPTGQRTDTQYF.

The table lists this clonotype with many counts. The rearrangement joins TRBV5-1 to TRBJ2-1; tentatively, D is TRBD2 (6 bases). The CDR3 consists of 16 residues. V dropped 0 bases and J dropped 6 bases, with 16 bases sitting between them. CDR1 is SGHRS and CDR2 is YFSETQ in the germline V gene. CDR3 sequence reads: CASSLGGSGGGNEQFF. The CDR3 bases are TGCGCCAGCAGCTTGGGGGGTAGCGGTGGGGGCAATGAGCAGTTCTTC.

This clonotype was seen a handful of times. The CDR3 DNA sequence: TGTGCCAGCAGCTGGAGCTCAGGCGGCTACACCTTC. This translates into CASSWSSGGYTF. The rearrangement joins TRBV7-9 to TRBJ1-2; D is unresolved. V lost 4 bases and J lost 8, with 11 bases in between. Germline CDR1 is SEHNR and CDR2 is FQNEAQ (reference sequence). The CDR3 totals 12 residues.

This clonotype was observed a few times. The chain joins TRBV4-1 to TRBJ2-7; D unresolved. V lost 0 bases and J lost 0, with 6 bases in between. The CDR3 consists of 14 residues. Germline V gene lookup returns CDR1 MGHRA and CDR2 YSYEKL. CDR3 protein: CASSQEWSSYEQYV. The CDR3 DNA is TGCGCCAGCAGCCAAGAGTGGAGCTCCTACGAGCAGTACGTC.

In its sample, this clonotype was seen a few times. The chain couples TRBV9 to TRBJ2-2; D call uncertain. Germline assignment: CDR1 SGDLS and CDR2 YYNGEE. The CDR3 covers 15 residues. Trimming pared 0 bases from V and 0 bases from J, leaving 6 bases between. Here the CDR3 reads CASSVGASNTGELFF. DNA of the CDR3: TGTGCCAGCAGCGTAGGTGCCTCGAACACCGGGGAGCTGTTTTTT. The variable domain in full, with the rest retrieved from reference TRBV9 and TRBJ2-2, is DSGVTQTPKHLITATGQRVTLRCSPRSGDLSVYWYQQSLDQGLQFLIQYYNGEERAKGNILERFSAQQFPDLHSELNLSSLELGDSALYFCASSVGASNTGELFFGEGSRLTVL.

This clonotype turned up a few times. The chain recombines TRBV20-1 with TRBJ1-2; 8 bases line up with TRBD1. CDR3 size: 14 residues. J was trimmed by 8 bases and V by 5 bases; bases with no gene match: 13. CDR1 is DFQATT and CDR2 is SNEGSKA in the germline V gene (reference sequence). The chain's CDR3 is CSAPPGQVLPGYTF. The CDR3 region has the DNA TGCAGTGCTCCACCGGGACAGGTACTCCCAGGCTACACCTTC.

The CDR3 DNA sequence: TGTGCCAGCAGCTTGAGGAGCGGGGGCCTCAAGGACATTCAGTACTTC. As protein: CASSLRSGGLKDIQYF. This rearrangement joins TRBV5-6 to TRBJ2-4; TRBD2 agrees at 8 bases. With 1 base clipped from V and 8 bases from J, the junction kept 11 bases outside the gene matches. Germline values: CDR1 SGHDT, CDR2 YYEEEE. The CDR3 has 16 residues.

This chain joins TRBV7-2 and TRBJ1-2; 7 bases line up with TRBD1. With 5 bases clipped from V and 8 bases from J, the junction kept 14 bases outside the gene matches. Germline CDR1 is SGHTA and CDR2 is FQGNSA. The length of the CDR3 is 15 residues. The CDR3, as DNA: TGTGCCAGCAGCCCGGACCGGGACAGAGGAATCGGCTACACCTTC. Translated, it gives CASSPDRDRGIGYTF.

Only a few counts were recorded for this clonotype. The chain combines TRBV20-1 with TRBJ2-3; D may be TRBD1 or TRBD2 (6 bases each). V lost 0 bases and J 2 bases, leaving 15 bases between the germline ends. This CDR3 is built from 16 residues. Germline V gene sequence: CDR1 DFQATT, CDR2 SNEGSKA (reference sequence). CDR3 sequence reads: CSARDIRGLNTDTQYF. The CDR3 DNA reads as TGCAGTGCTAGAGATATCCGGGGGCTCAACACAGATACGCAGTATTTT.

This clonotype was seen a few times. The chain carries TRBV20-1 and TRBJ1-1; D may be TRBD1 (5 bases). V was cut by 0 bases and J by 8 bases, with 13 bases left in between. Germline CDR1 and CDR2: DFQATT and SNEGSKA (reference sequence). The CDR3 has 13 amino acids. CDR3 sequence: CSAREGGREEAFF. CDR3 DNA: TGCAGTGCTAGAGAGGGGGGGAGGGAAGAAGCTTTCTTT.

This clonotype was counted only a few times. The rearrangement links TRBV7-2 to TRBJ2-5, with 9 bases lining up with TRBD1. The CDR3 covers 15 residues. From germline, CDR1 is SGHTA and CDR2 FQGNSA. The J segment lost 4 bases and the V segment lost 2 bases, leaving 5 bases of the junction unmatched. CDR3 amino acids: CASSLQDRGGETQYF. CDR3 DNA: TGTGCCAGCAGCTTACAGGACAGGGGCGGAGAGACCCAGTACTTC.

This clonotype showed up just a few times. V is TRBV25-1 and J is TRBJ1-4; tentatively, D is TRBD1 (6 bases). Germline CDR1 is MGHDK and CDR2 is SYGVNS. V lost 4 bases and J 8 bases, leaving 11 bases between the germline ends. This CDR3 is built from 13 residues. CDR3 loop: CASSVVGGEKLFF. In nucleotides, the CDR3 is TGTGCCAGCAGTGTTGTCGGGGGCGAAAAACTGTTTTTT.

This clonotype was seen only a few times. The V and J genes are TRBV4-3 and TRBJ2-3; 13 nucleotides line up with TRBD2. The length of the CDR3 is 17 residues. Germline CDR1 reads LGHNA; CDR2 reads YSLEER. V was pared by 1 base and J by 2 bases, with 3 bases of the junction left unmatched. In DNA, the CDR3 is TGCGCCAGCAGCCAAGGGACTAGCGGGAGTACCACAGATACGCAGTATTTT. Protein sequence: CASSQGTSGSTTDTQYF.

The table lists this clonotype with a few counts. The chain carries TRBV7-2 and TRBJ1-3; D gene unclear. V was trimmed by 5 bases and J by 3 bases, leaving 17 bases between them. Germline V gene data show CDR1 as SGHTA and CDR2 as FQGNSA. CDR3 length equals 16 residues. The CDR3 loop reads CASSLPGVLGGNTIYF. For the CDR3, the DNA is TGTGCCAGCAGCCTACCCGGGGTGCTCGGTGGAAACACCATATATTTT.

The chain carries TRBV2 and TRBJ1-5; 12 bases fit TRBD1. V lost 0 bases, J lost 5 bases, and 2 bases stayed unmatched. The CDR3 is 16 residues long. The V gene's germline CDR1 is SNHLY and CDR2 FYNNEI. DNA of the CDR3: TGTGCCAGCAGTGAAGCATGGGACAGGGGGCATCAGCCCCAGCATTTT. Protein product: CASSEAWDRGHQPQHF.

This chain uses TRBV4-3 with TRBJ2-7; D may be TRBD2 (5 bases). The germline V gene encodes CDR1 LGHNA and CDR2 YSLEER. This CDR3 has 13 residues. Trimming stripped 0 bases from V and 3 bases from J, with 6 bases between. CDR3 nucleotides: TGCGCCAGCAGCCAAGACGGGATCTACGAGCAGTACTTC. Amino acid sequence: CASSQDGIYEQYF.

This clonotype appeared a few times. The gene calls are TRBV7-2 and TRBJ2-3, with D tentatively TRBD2 (6 bases). Trimming left V 8 bases short and J 2 bases short, with 14 bases between. This CDR3 spans 14 amino acids. Looked up from germline, CDR1 is SGHTA and CDR2 is FQGNSA. CDR3 residues: CASRPGLHTDTQYF. CDR3 coding DNA: TGTGCCAGCCGACCAGGACTACACACAGATACGCAGTATTTT.

This clonotype was seen ten or more times. The gene calls are TRBV11-2 and TRBJ2-1; 7 bases agree with TRBD1. This CDR3 is 16 amino acids long. The germline V gene has CDR1 SGHAT and CDR2 FQNNGV. The ends lost 5 bases at V and 2 bases at J; junction bases unmatched: 9. CDR3 protein: CASSVTGEYPYNEQFF. Here the CDR3 DNA reads TGTGCCAGCAGCGTAACAGGGGAATACCCCTACAATGAGCAGTTCTTC.

The chain couples TRBV6-1 to TRBJ1-2, with 8 bases identical to TRBD1. The CDR3 is made up of 15 amino acids. The V gene end was trimmed by 5 bases and the J gene end by 0 bases; junction bases not matched to a gene: 5. The V gene's germline CDR1 is MNHNS and CDR2 SASEGT. The CDR3 region is CASSKGTGSNYGYTF. CDR3 DNA sequence: TGTGCCAGCAGTAAAGGGACAGGATCTAACTATGGCTACACCTTC.